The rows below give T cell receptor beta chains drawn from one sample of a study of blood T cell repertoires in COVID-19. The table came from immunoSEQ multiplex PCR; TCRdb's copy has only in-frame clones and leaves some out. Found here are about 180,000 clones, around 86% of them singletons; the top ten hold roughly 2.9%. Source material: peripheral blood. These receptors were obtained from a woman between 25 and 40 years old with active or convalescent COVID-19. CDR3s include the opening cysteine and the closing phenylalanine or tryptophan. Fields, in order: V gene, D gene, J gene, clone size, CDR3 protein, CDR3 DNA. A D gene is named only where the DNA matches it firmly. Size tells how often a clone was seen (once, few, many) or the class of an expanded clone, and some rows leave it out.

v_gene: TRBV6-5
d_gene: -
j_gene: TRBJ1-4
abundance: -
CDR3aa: CASSYSMGQLNEKLFF
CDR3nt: TGTGCCAGCAGTTACTCGATGGGGCAGCTCAATGAAAAACTGTTTTTT

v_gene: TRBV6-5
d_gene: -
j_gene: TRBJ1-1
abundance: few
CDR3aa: CASSYSRERGTEAFF
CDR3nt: TGTGCCAGCAGTTACTCGAGAGAAAGGGGCACTGAAGCTTTCTTT

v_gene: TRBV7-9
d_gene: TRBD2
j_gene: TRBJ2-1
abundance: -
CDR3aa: CASSSGAGGSYNEQFF
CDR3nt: TGTGCCAGCAGCTCAGGAGCGGGGGGTTCCTACAATGAGCAGTTCTTC

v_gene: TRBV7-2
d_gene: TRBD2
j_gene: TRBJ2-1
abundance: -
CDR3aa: CASSLYAGGRGNNEQFF
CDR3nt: TGTGCCAGCAGCTTATATGCGGGGGGCCGTGGGAACAATGAGCAGTTCTTC

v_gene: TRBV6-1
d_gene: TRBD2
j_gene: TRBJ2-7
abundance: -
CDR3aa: CASSEVLLVAGGTYEQYF
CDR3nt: TGTGCCAGCAGTGAAGTGCTGTTGGTAGCGGGAGGGACCTACGAGCAGTACTTC

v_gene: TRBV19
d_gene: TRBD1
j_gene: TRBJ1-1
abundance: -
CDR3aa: CASSTFLQTGRNTEAFF
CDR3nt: TGTGCCAGTAGTACTTTCTTGCAGACAGGGAGGAACACTGAAGCTTTCTTT

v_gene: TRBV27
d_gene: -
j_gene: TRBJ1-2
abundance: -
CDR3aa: CASSPRGVSGYTF
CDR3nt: TGTGCCAGCAGTCCCAGGGGAGTTAGTGGCTACACCTTC

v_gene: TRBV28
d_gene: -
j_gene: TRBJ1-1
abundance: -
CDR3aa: CASRYQQFMNTEAFF
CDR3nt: TGTGCCAGCAGATACCAACAGTTCATGAACACTGAAGCTTTCTTT

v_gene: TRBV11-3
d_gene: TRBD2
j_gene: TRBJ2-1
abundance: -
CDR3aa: CASSPGRGVYNEQFF
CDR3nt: TGTGCCAGCAGCCCAGGGCGGGGGGTCTACAATGAGCAGTTCTTC

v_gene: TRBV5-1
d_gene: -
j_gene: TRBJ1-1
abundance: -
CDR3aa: CASSLDGPNTEAFF
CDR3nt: TGCGCCAGCAGCTTGGATGGGCCTAACACTGAAGCTTTCTTT

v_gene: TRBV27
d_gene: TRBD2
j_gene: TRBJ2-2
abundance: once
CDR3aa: CASSSIGTSGMNTGELFF
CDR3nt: TGTGCCAGCAGTTCAATAGGGACTAGCGGGATGAACACCGGGGAGCTGTTTTTT

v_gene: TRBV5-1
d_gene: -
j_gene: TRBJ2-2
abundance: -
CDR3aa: CASSIASGTGELFF
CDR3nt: TGCGCCAGTTCGATAGCGAGTGGAACCGGGGAGCTGTTTTTT

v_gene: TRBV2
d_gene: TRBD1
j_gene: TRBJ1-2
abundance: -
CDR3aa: CASSEVRGAYGYTF
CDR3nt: TGTGCCAGCAGTGAAGTCAGGGGGGCCTATGGCTACACCTTC

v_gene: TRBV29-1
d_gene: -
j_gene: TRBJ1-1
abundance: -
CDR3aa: CSVEGVVGVNTEAFF
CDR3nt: TGCAGCGTTGAAGGGGTAGTAGGGGTGAACACTGAAGCTTTCTTT

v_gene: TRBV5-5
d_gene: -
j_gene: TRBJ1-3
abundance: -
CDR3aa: CASSLLSGIGNTIYF
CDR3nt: TGTGCCAGCAGCTTGTTATCGGGGATTGGAAACACCATATATTTT

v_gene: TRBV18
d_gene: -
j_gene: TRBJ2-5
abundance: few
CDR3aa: CASSPLSEAGRRETQYF
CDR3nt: TGTGCCAGCTCACCACTTTCTGAGGCGGGACGGCGAGAGACCCAGTACTTC

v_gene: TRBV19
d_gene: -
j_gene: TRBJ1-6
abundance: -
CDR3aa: CASSITQGFNSPLHF
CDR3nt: TGTGCCAGTAGCATCACTCAGGGCTTTAATTCACCCCTCCACTTT

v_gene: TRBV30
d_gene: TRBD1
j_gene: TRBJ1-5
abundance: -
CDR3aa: CAWSSRDRAVSNQPQHF
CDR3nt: TGTGCCTGGAGTTCGAGGGACAGAGCAGTCAGCAATCAGCCCCAGCATTTT

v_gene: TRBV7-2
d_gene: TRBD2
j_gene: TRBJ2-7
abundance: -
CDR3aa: CASSLGLAYEQYF
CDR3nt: TGTGCCAGCAGCTTAGGACTAGCGTACGAGCAGTACTTC

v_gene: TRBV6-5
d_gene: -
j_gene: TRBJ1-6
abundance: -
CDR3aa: CASSPGSNSPLHF
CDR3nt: TGTGCCAGCAGTCCAGGTTCCAATTCACCCCTCCACTTT

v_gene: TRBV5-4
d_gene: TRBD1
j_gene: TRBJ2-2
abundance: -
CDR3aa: CASNSGGTGGTGELFF
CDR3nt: TGTGCCAGCAACAGTGGGGGGACAGGAGGCACCGGGGAGCTGTTTTTT

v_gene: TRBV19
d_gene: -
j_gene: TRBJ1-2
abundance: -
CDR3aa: CASSINSLDGYTF
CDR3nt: TGTGCCAGTAGTATAAATAGTCTAGATGGCTACACCTTC

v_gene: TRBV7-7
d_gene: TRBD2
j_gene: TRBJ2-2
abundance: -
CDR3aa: CASSPSGSGTGELFF
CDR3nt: TGTGCTAGCAGTCCTAGCGGGAGCGGCACCGGGGAGCTGTTTTTT

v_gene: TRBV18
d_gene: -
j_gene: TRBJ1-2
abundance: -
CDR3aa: CASSPGGNYGYTF
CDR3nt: TGTGCCAGCTCACCGGGGGGTAACTATGGCTACACCTTC

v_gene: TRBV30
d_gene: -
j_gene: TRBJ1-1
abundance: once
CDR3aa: CAWRGLTGSTEAFF
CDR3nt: TGTGCCTGGAGGGGCCTTACAGGGAGCACTGAAGCTTTCTTT

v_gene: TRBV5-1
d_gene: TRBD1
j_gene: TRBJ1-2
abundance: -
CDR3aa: CASSLGPRDSNYGYTF
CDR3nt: TGCGCCAGCAGCTTGGGCCCCCGGGACAGCAACTATGGCTACACCTTC

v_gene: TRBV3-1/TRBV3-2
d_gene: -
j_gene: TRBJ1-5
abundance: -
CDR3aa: CASSQAPTVNQPQHF
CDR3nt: TGTGCCAGCAGCCAAGCCCCGACAGTCAATCAGCCCCAGCATTTT

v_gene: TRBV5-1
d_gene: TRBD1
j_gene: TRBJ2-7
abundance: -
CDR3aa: CASSPQGITYEQYF
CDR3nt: TGCGCCAGCAGCCCACAGGGGATAACCTACGAGCAGTACTTC

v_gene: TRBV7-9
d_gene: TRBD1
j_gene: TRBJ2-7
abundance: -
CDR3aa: CASSLTDRGLEQYF
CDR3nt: TGTGCCAGCAGCTTAACTGACAGGGGGCTCGAGCAGTACTTC